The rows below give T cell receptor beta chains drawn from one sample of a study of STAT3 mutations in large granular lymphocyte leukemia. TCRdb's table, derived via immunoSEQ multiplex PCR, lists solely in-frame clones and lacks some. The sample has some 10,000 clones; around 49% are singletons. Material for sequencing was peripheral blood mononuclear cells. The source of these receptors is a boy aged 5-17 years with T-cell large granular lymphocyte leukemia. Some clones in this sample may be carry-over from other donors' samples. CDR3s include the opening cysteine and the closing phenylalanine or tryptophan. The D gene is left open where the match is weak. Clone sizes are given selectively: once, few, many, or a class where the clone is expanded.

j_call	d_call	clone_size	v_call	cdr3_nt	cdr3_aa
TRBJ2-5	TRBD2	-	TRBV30	TGTGCCTGGAGTCCGACTAGCCCGGAGACCCAGTACTTC	CAWSPTSPETQYF
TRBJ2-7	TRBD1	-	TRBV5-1	TGCGCCAGCAGCTTGACCGGACAGGGGGCGTCCTACGAGCAGTACTTC	CASSLTGQGASYEQYF
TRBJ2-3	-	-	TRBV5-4	TGTGCCAGCAGCTTGGGTGGAACTCCAGATACGCAGTATTTT	CASSLGGTPDTQYF
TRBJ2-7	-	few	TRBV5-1	TGCGCCAGCAGCTTGGCCCCCCGGACGCCCGGCGAGCAGTACTTC	CASSLAPRTPGEQYF
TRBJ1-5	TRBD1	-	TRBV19	TGTGCCAGCGGACAGGGGGCCACCCCGGGGGAGCCCCAGCATTTT	CASGQGATPGEPQHF
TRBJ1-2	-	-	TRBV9	TGTGCCAGCAGCCCCAACGGCCCCTATGGCTACACCTTC	CASSPNGPYGYTF
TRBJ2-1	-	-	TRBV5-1	TGCGCCAGCAGCCAATCCATTTCGACAGGTTACAATGAGCAGTTCTTC	CASSQSISTGYNEQFF
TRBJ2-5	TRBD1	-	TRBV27	TGTGCCAGCAGCAGGGGGTTCGAAGAGACCCAGTACTTC	CASSRGFEETQYF
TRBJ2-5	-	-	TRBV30	TGTGCCTGGAGTGGTACAGCAAGGCTAGCGTTGAAGACCCAGTACTTC	CAWSGTARLALKTQYF
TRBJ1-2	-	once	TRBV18	TGTGCCAGCTCACCAAGCAGGGGAGTAGCTAACTATGGCTACACCTTC	CASSPSRGVANYGYTF
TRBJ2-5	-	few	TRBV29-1	TGCAGCGTAGGGACAAGGGAAGAGACCCAGTACTTC	CSVGTREETQYF
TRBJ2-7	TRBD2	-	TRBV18	TGTGCCAGCTCACCTACTAGCGGGGGGGCGTACGAGCAGTACTTC	CASSPTSGGAYEQYF